The 19 T cell receptor beta chains presented below share a single source sample, sequenced in a study of blood T cell repertoires in COVID-19 (dated by TCRdb to about 2020). The receptor library was made with the immunoSEQ multiplex PCR assay. TCRdb mirrors the immuneACCESS table, restricted to in-frame sequences. Some clones are absent from its copies; in checked studies, under half trace to an unresolved V gene, and the reason for the others is unknown. Present in this sample are approximately 150,000 clones, around 90% of which were seen just once. Of the sample, around 1.5% is held by the ten largest clones. What was sequenced was peripheral blood. The source is a human donor in a cohort sampled during active COVID-19.

The genes are TRBV19 and TRBJ2-1; 8 bases agree with TRBD2. CDR1 is LNHDA and CDR2 is SQIVND in the germline V gene (reference sequence). V gave up 1 base and J gave up 5 bases; unmatched junction bases: 7. The CDR3 totals 16 residues. CDR3 protein: CASSIGAGGLHNEQFF. The DNA of the CDR3 is TGTGCCAGTAGTATAGGTGCGGGGGGCCTACACAATGAGCAGTTCTTC.

The V and J genes are TRBV7-8 and TRBJ2-3, with D possibly being TRBD2 (6 bases). Germline assignment: CDR1 SGHVS and CDR2 FQNEAQ. V was pared by 0 bases and J by 4 bases, with 11 bases between. CDR3 size: 15 residues. The CDR3 nucleotides read TGTGCCAGCAGCTTAGCGCAACTAGCATCAGATACGCAGTATTTT. Its protein product is CASSLAQLASDTQYF.

The chain joins TRBV5-1 to TRBJ2-5; D uncertain. Trimming removed 4 bases at V and 1 base at J, with 5 bases between. Germline values: CDR1 SGHRS, CDR2 YFSETQ. CDR3 length: 12 residues. The CDR3 loop is CASSLGQETQYF. The CDR3 DNA reads as TGCGCCAGCAGCCTCGGCCAAGAGACCCAGTACTTC.

The V gene is TRBV9, the J gene TRBJ1-6, with D perhaps TRBD1 (5 bases). V lost 0 bases to trimming and J lost 2 bases, with 6 bases between them. The germline V gene has CDR1 SGDLS and CDR2 YYNGEE. The CDR3 has 15 amino acids. The CDR3 sequence: CASSVEGTYNSPLHF. As DNA, the CDR3 is TGTGCCAGCAGCGTAGAGGGGACCTATAATTCACCCCTCCACTTT.

V gene TRBV7-2 combines with J gene TRBJ2-5; perhaps TRBD2 as D (7 bases). Germline V gene lookup returns CDR1 SGHTA and CDR2 FQGNSA. The CDR3 consists of 16 residues. With 3 bases removed from V and 7 bases from J, the gap between germline ends came to 21 bases. Here the CDR3 reads CASSFGRGAGRGTQYF. CDR3 bases: TGTGCCAGCAGCTTTGGACGGGGGGCGGGCCGGGGGACCCAGTACTTC. Complete variable domain (other parts from reference TRBV7-2 and TRBJ2-5): GAGVSQSPSNKVTEKGKDVELRCDPISGHTALYWYRQSLGQGLEFLIYFQGNSAPDKSGLPSDRFSAERTGGSVSTLTIQRTQQEDSAVYLCASSFGRGAGRGTQYFGPGTRLLVL.

Here the CDR3 DNA reads TGCGCCAGCAGCCCTGGACAGGGGGCCTACAATGAGCAGTTCTTC. It codes for CASSPGQGAYNEQFF. This chain joins TRBV4-1 and TRBJ2-1; TRBD1 agrees at 10 bases. This CDR3 is built from 15 residues. The germline V gene encodes CDR1 MGHRA and CDR2 YSYEKL. V trimming: 4 bases; J trimming: 2 bases; junction bases outside the gene matches: 2.

This chain links TRBV25-1 with TRBJ1-6, with D maybe TRBD1 (6 bases). The germline CDR1 and CDR2 sequences are MGHDK and SYGVNS. Trimming left V 2 bases short and J 13 bases short, with 15 bases between. There are 14 residues in the CDR3. The CDR3 nucleotides read TGTGCCAGCAGTGAAACGACAGGATCCTTTCCCCTCCACTTT. Encoded protein: CASSETTGSFPLHF. The whole variable domain, remainder taken from reference TRBV25-1 and TRBJ1-6, is EADIYQTPRYLVIGTGKKITLECSQTMGHDKMYWYQQDPGMELHLIHYSYGVNSTEKGDLSSESTVSRIRTEHFPLTLESARPSHTSQYLCASSETTGSFPLHFGNGTRLTVT.

This chain connects TRBV25-1 to TRBJ1-1; 9 bases line up with TRBD1. Trimming cost V 6 bases and J 5 bases; bases outside gene matches: 7. The germline V gene encodes CDR1 MGHDK and CDR2 SYGVNS. CDR3 length equals 14 residues. The CDR3 nucleotides are TGTGCCAGCAGACCCGGGACAGGGAAGACTGAAGCTTTCTTT. It specifies CASRPGTGKTEAFF.

This clone was seen just once. The genes are TRBV27 and TRBJ1-1, with D perhaps matching TRBD1 (5 bases). CDR1 is MNHEY and CDR2 is SMNVEV in the germline V gene (reference sequence). With 6 bases removed from V and 4 bases from J, the gap between germline ends came to 12 bases. The CDR3 totals 13 residues. CDR3 bases: TGTGCCAGCAGCGATCCAGGGTTCACTGAAGCTTTCTTT. It specifies CASSDPGFTEAFF.

The chain has TRBV19 and TRBJ1-2; TRBD1 matches at 9 bases. Germline CDR1 and CDR2: LNHDA and SQIVND (reference sequence). V shed 1 base and J 1 base; nucleotides not matched to a gene: 7. The CDR3 is 17 residues long. The CDR3 bases are TGTGCCAGTAGTATAGGGGACAGGGCCACCATTAACTATGGCTACACCTTC. Its protein is CASSIGDRATINYGYTF.

The V gene is TRBV10-3, the J gene TRBJ1-1; 7 bases match TRBD1. The CDR3 contains 18 residues. Trimming took 0 bases from V and 0 from J; bases not matched to a gene: 10. The germline V gene encodes CDR1 ENHRY and CDR2 SYGVKD. CDR3 in amino acids: CAISESNTGQSMNTEAFF. Here the CDR3 DNA reads TGTGCCATCAGTGAGTCGAATACGGGACAGAGCATGAACACTGAAGCTTTCTTT.

V usage is TRBV19 and J usage is TRBJ1-5; 8 bases match TRBD1. The CDR3 loop spans 14 amino acids. V lost 6 bases and J lost 3; bases outside the gene matches: 4. Germline lookup yields CDR1 LNHDA and CDR2 SQIVND (reference sequence). The CDR3 DNA follows: TGTGCCAGTAGGGACAGGGTACTCAATCAGCCCCAGCATTTT. Its protein is CASRDRVLNQPQHF.

This chain uses TRBV28 with TRBJ2-7; the D gene is possibly TRBD1 (6 bases). The CDR3 has 14 amino acids. From germline, CDR1 is MDHEN and CDR2 SYDVKM. Trimming shortened V by 6 bases and J by 0 bases, and 12 bases separated the two germline ends. The CDR3 here is CASRVTGFSYEQYF. The CDR3 DNA reads TGTGCCAGCAGAGTAACAGGGTTCTCCTACGAGCAGTACTTC.

The rearrangement uses TRBV7-2 and TRBJ1-1; 12 bases match TRBD1. The V segment lost 8 bases and the J segment 6 bases; nucleotides outside the gene matches: 4. The CDR3 is 13 residues long. Per the germline V gene, CDR1 is SGHTA and CDR2 is FQGNSA. The CDR3 reads CASGTGGFPEAFF. The DNA of the CDR3 is TGTGCCAGCGGGACAGGGGGCTTCCCTGAAGCTTTCTTT. The full variable domain, with the rest looked up from reference TRBV7-2 and TRBJ1-1, is GAGVSQSPSNKVTEKGKDVELRCDPISGHTALYWYRQSLGQGLEFLIYFQGNSAPDKSGLPSDRFSAERTGGSVSTLTIQRTQQEDSAVYLCASGTGGFPEAFFGQGTRLTVV.

The J gene is TRBJ2-7, the V gene TRBV5-1, with 7 bases fitting TRBD2. Germline lookup yields CDR1 SGHRS and CDR2 YFSETQ. With V trimmed by 3 bases and J by 1 base, 1 base remained unmatched. The CDR3 contains 13 residues. The CDR3 nucleotides are TGCGCCAGCAGCTGGGGACTATCCTACGAGCAGTACTTC. Its protein product is CASSWGLSYEQYF.

This clone was picked up one time. The rearrangement links TRBV20-1 to TRBJ2-7; no clear D gene. Trimming shortened V by 2 bases and J by 3 bases, and 5 bases separated the two germline ends. The CDR3 loop spans 11 amino acids. CDR1 DFQATT and CDR2 SNEGSKA come from the germline V gene (reference sequence). CDR3 sequence: CSARNNYEQYF. In DNA form, the CDR3 reads TGCAGTGCTAGAAACAACTACGAGCAGTACTTC.

The V call is TRBV6-7, the J call TRBJ1-1; 9 bases are a match to TRBD1. Being an ORF, TRBV6-7 has a function that is uncertain. This CDR3 has 17 amino acids. The V gene end was trimmed by 2 bases and the J gene end by 5 bases; junction bases not matched to a gene: 12. CDR3 nucleotides: TGTGCCAGCAGTTACACTACTTTACAGGGGGCTAGGACTGAAGCTTTCTTT. It specifies CASSYTTLQGARTEAFF.

This clone was detected once. The gene calls are TRBV7-2 and TRBJ2-7; tentatively, D is TRBD2 (6 bases). Germline V CDR1 and CDR2: SGHTA, FQGNSA. Trimming stripped 2 bases from V and 1 base from J, with 9 bases between. This CDR3 is 14 amino acids long. CDR3: CASSLWGESYEQYF. In nucleotides, the CDR3 is TGTGCCAGCAGCTTATGGGGGGAATCCTACGAGCAGTACTTC.

This chain uses TRBV27 with TRBJ2-7; 8 bases line up with TRBD2. This CDR3 spans 14 amino acids. The J segment lost 1 base and the V segment lost 3 bases, leaving 2 bases of the junction unmatched. Germline V gene sequence: CDR1 MNHEY, CDR2 SMNVEV (reference sequence). The CDR3 nucleotides read TGTGCCAGCAGTTTTCAGCGGGGGTCCTACGAGCAGTACTTC. It is translated as CASSFQRGSYEQYF.